These T cell receptor beta chains were read from a single sample in a study of cytomegalovirus exposure and HLA in healthy donors. The table came from immunoSEQ multiplex PCR; TCRdb's copy has only in-frame clones and leaves some out. The sample shows 120,000 or so clones, 79% of them seen only once. Sequencing input: PBMCs. The receptors shown here come from a man in his late teens or twenties in good health and CMV-seronegative. Both conserved end residues are part of each CDR3. A D gene is named only where the DNA matches it firmly. Expanded clones are given a class, and other clones once, few, many or no size at all.

D gene: TRBD1
J gene: TRBJ2-7
V gene: TRBV6-1
clone size: .
CDR3 protein: CASLTGGRYEQYF
CDR3 DNA: TGTGCCAGCTTAACAGGGGGTAGATACGAGCAGTACTTC

D gene: .
J gene: TRBJ2-7
V gene: TRBV18
clone size: .
CDR3 protein: CASSRTDYEQYF
CDR3 DNA: TGTGCCAGCTCAAGGACAGACTACGAGCAGTACTTC

D gene: TRBD2
J gene: TRBJ2-2
V gene: TRBV25-1
clone size: .
CDR3 protein: CASTVTSGRNTGELFF
CDR3 DNA: TGTGCCAGCACGGTGACTAGCGGGAGGAACACCGGGGAGCTGTTTTTT

D gene: TRBD1
J gene: TRBJ1-4
V gene: TRBV7-6
clone size: .
CDR3 protein: CASSVGQGNEKLFF
CDR3 DNA: TGTGCCAGCAGCGTCGGACAGGGGAATGAAAAACTGTTTTTT

D gene: TRBD2
J gene: TRBJ2-7
V gene: TRBV11-2
clone size: .
CDR3 protein: CASSLDGLAGAYEQYF
CDR3 DNA: TGTGCCAGCAGCTTAGATGGGTTAGCGGGAGCCTACGAGCAGTACTTC

D gene: TRBD1
J gene: TRBJ1-2
V gene: TRBV10-3
clone size: once
CDR3 protein: CAIRGTATDYGYTF
CDR3 DNA: TGTGCCATCAGGGGGACAGCTACCGACTATGGCTACACCTTC

D gene: TRBD1
J gene: TRBJ2-2
V gene: TRBV9
clone size: .
CDR3 protein: CASSVGQGRAGELFF
CDR3 DNA: TGTGCCAGCAGCGTAGGACAGGGTAGGGCCGGGGAGCTGTTTTTT

D gene: .
J gene: TRBJ1-2
V gene: TRBV18
clone size: .
CDR3 protein: CASSPGTSMGGYTF
CDR3 DNA: TGTGCCAGCTCTCCCGGGACTTCTATGGGAGGCTACACCTTC

D gene: TRBD1
J gene: TRBJ2-7
V gene: TRBV28
clone size: .
CDR3 protein: CASRLAGTEVYEQYF
CDR3 DNA: TGTGCCAGCAGGTTGGCCGGGACAGAAGTCTACGAGCAGTACTTC

D gene: .
J gene: TRBJ2-1
V gene: TRBV18
clone size: .
CDR3 protein: CASSVRQVGQSEQFF
CDR3 DNA: TGTGCCAGCTCAGTGCGGCAGGTCGGACAAAGTGAGCAGTTCTTC

D gene: .
J gene: TRBJ1-2
V gene: TRBV7-8
clone size: .
CDR3 protein: CASSPSNRLTNYGYTF
CDR3 DNA: TGTGCCAGCAGCCCAAGCAACAGGCTAACTAACTATGGCTACACCTTC

D gene: TRBD2
J gene: TRBJ2-5
V gene: TRBV18
clone size: .
CDR3 protein: CASSPSLAGEETQYF
CDR3 DNA: TGTGCCAGCTCACCAAGTCTAGCGGGAGAAGAGACCCAGTACTTC

D gene: .
J gene: TRBJ1-1
V gene: TRBV6-6
clone size: .
CDR3 protein: CASSAPGERATEAFF
CDR3 DNA: TGTGCCAGCAGTGCCCCAGGGGAAAGGGCCACTGAAGCTTTCTTT

D gene: .
J gene: TRBJ1-3
V gene: TRBV18
clone size: .
CDR3 protein: CASSPYSGNTIYF
CDR3 DNA: TGTGCCAGCTCACCGTACTCTGGAAACACCATATATTTT

D gene: .
J gene: TRBJ2-5
V gene: TRBV20-1
clone size: .
CDR3 protein: CSASGSTQQYF
CDR3 DNA: TGCAGTGCTAGTGGTTCTACACAGCAGTACTTC